The rows below give T cell receptor beta chains drawn from one sample of a study of CD8 T cells in Susac syndrome. Using its own MiXCR run on the immunoSEQ multiplex PCR reads, TCRdb lists one record per CDR3 protein. The sample has a few hundred thousand distinct CDR3 sequences, roughly 94% seen once. Sequencing was performed on CD4+ T cells from PBMCs. These receptors all stem from a human donor with multiple sclerosis. CDR3s include the opening cysteine and the closing phenylalanine or tryptophan. A D gene is named only where the DNA matches it firmly. A row's size may be missing; if present it is once, few, many or a size class.

j_call,v_call,clone_size,d_call,cdr3_nt,cdr3_aa
TRBJ1-1,TRBV20-1,-,TRBD1,TGCAGTGCTACCGGGACAGGAGCCCTTGAAGCTTTCTTT,CSATGTGALEAFF
TRBJ2-6,TRBV18,-,-,TGTGCCAGCTCACTTTCTCCAGGAATGGATTTCTCTGGGGCCAACGTCCTGACTTTC,CASSLSPGMDFSGANVLTF
TRBJ2-3,TRBV3-1,-,TRBD2,TGTGCCAGCAGCCAAGATGTAGCGGGGAACACAGATACGCAGTATTTT,CASSQDVAGNTDTQYF
TRBJ1-5,TRBV20-1,once,TRBD1,TGCAGTGCTGAGACGGGGGACAGACCTTATAGCAATCAGCCCCAGCATTTT,CSAETGDRPYSNQPQHF
TRBJ2-5,TRBV29-1,once,TRBD2,TGCAGCATAGCCGAGACTAGCCGAAAAGAGACCCAGTACTTC,CSIAETSRKETQYF
TRBJ1-6,TRBV19,once,-,TGTGCCAGTAGTAACGGCCCCCTCGGTACCCTCCACTTT,CASSNGPLGTLHF
TRBJ2-2,TRBV29-1,-,-,TGCAGCGTTGGTAAATACACCGGGGAGCTGTTTTTT,CSVGKYTGELFF
TRBJ2-3,TRBV27,-,TRBD1,TGTGCCAGCAGTTTACTGGGGCAGGGGGAAGATACGCAGTATTTT,CASSLLGQGEDTQYF
TRBJ1-4,TRBV9,once,-,TGTGCCAGCAGCACAGGACCGGTCGCAACTAATGAAAAACTGTTTTTT,CASSTGPVATNEKLFF
TRBJ1-5,TRBV27,-,-,TGTGCCAGCAGTTTAGCTTATCCACAGGGCCCCCAGCATTTT,CASSLAYPQGPQHF
TRBJ2-3,TRBV7-3,-,-,TGTGCCAGCAGCAGCACCCCCGGACGGAGCACAGATACGCAGTATTTT,CASSSTPGRSTDTQYF
TRBJ2-5,TRBV27,-,-,TGTGCCAGCAGTTCCCACCAGGGGGAGACCCAGTACTTC,CASSSHQGETQYF
TRBJ2-7,TRBV20-1,-,-,TGCAGTGCTAGCGGGGGAAACTCCTACGAGCAGTACTTC,CSASGGNSYEQYF
TRBJ1-5,TRBV9,-,-,TGTGCCAGCAGCGTAGAGGGCAGTAGCAATCAGCCCCAGCATTTT,CASSVEGSSNQPQHF
TRBJ2-5,TRBV29-1,-,TRBD1,TGCAGCGTTCGGGACAGTCAAGAGACCCAGTACTTC,CSVRDSQETQYF
TRBJ2-3,TRBV30,-,-,TGTGCCTGGGGGGGAAGCACAGATACGCAGTATTTT,CAWGGSTDTQYF
TRBJ2-1,TRBV6-5,-,TRBD2,TGTGCCAGCAGTTACTCTACAGCGGGGGGCCTCTACAATGAGCAGTTCTTC,CASSYSTAGGLYNEQFF
TRBJ2-5,TRBV29-1,-,TRBD1,TGCAGCGTTATTCCGGGACAGGGGGCGGAAGAGACCCAGTACTTC,CSVIPGQGAEETQYF
TRBJ2-5,TRBV30,-,TRBD2,TGTGCCTGGAGTAGGCCGGGGGGGGAGACCCAGTACTTC,CAWSRPGGETQYF
TRBJ1-5,TRBV3-1,-,TRBD1,TGTGCCAGCAGCCAAGAGACGGGAGGGGGCGATCAGCCCCAGCATTTT,CASSQETGGGDQPQHF
TRBJ1-1,TRBV12-3/TRBV12-4,-,-,TGTGCCAGCAGCCGGAACTTCCACACTGAAGCTTTCTTT,CASSRNFHTEAFF
TRBJ1-5,TRBV20-1,-,-,TGCAGTGCTGCCGCCTCCAATCAGCCCCAGCATTTT,CSAAASNQPQHF
TRBJ2-5,TRBV2,-,TRBD2,TGTGCCAGCATCGAGCGGGGGGAGACCCAGTACTTC,CASIERGETQYF